A single TCR beta chain is shown here with its context. V was clipped by 2 bases and J by 5 bases; unmatched bases: 4. The length of the CDR3 is 15 residues. Germline CDR1 reads SGHAT; CDR2 reads FQNNGV. The assay was immunoSEQ multiplex PCR, and TCRdb's table has in-frame clones only and misses some. The data contain 100,000 or so clones, about 90% of them singletons. This specimen comes from a study of control samples from healthy donors and cancer patients. This TCR was sampled from a woman aged 18-30 years in good health. The sequenced material came from blood. V gene TRBV11-2 combines with J gene TRBJ2-1, with 9 bases aligning to TRBD2. The CDR3 bases are TGTGCCAGCAGCTTAAGGCGGGAGGGCGACAATGAGCAGTTCTTC. This gives the protein CASSLRREGDNEQFF.